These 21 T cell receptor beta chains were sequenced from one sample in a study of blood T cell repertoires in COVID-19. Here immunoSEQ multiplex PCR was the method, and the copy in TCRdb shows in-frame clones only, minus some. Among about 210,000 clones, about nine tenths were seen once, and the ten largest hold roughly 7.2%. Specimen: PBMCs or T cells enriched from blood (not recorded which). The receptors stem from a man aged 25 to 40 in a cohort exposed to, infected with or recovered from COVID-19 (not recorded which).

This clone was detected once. For the CDR3, the DNA is TGTGCCAGCAGCTTAGGAGGGACTAGCGGGAGGGTCGGGACCCAGTACTTC. Translating it yields CASSLGGTSGRVGTQYF. The V gene is TRBV7-2, the J gene TRBJ2-5, with 16 bases aligning to TRBD2. Germline CDR1 and CDR2: SGHTA and FQGNSA. J was trimmed by 7 bases and V by 1 base; bases with no gene match: 6. CDR3 size: 17 residues.

The CDR3 region is CASSEALEYEQFF. The CDR3 nucleotides are TGTGCCAGCAGTGAAGCGCTCGAGTATGAGCAGTTCTTC. J is TRBJ2-1 and V is TRBV6-1; D remains ambiguous. Germline assignment: CDR1 MNHNS and CDR2 SASEGT. The CDR3 spans 13 residues. Trimming stripped 0 bases from V and 8 bases from J, with 8 bases between.

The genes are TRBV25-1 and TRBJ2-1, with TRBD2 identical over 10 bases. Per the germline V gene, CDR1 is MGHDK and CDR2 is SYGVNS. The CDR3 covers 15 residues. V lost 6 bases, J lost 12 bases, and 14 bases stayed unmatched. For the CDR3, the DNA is TGTGCCAGCAGCGCCCCGGGACTAGCGACCCGGAGGCAGTTCTTC. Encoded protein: CASSAPGLATRRQFF. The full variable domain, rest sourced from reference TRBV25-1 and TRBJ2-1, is EADIYQTPRYLVIGTGKKITLECSQTMGHDKMYWYQQDPGMELHLIHYSYGVNSTEKGDLSSESTVSRIRTEHFPLTLESARPSHTSQYLCASSAPGLATRRQFFGPGTRLTVL.

The CDR3 DNA reads as TGTGCCAGCAGCTTAGGTGGGGACAGTTACTATGGCTACACCTTC. It specifies CASSLGGDSYYGYTF. V and J are TRBV7-9 and TRBJ1-2; 7 bases line up with TRBD1. This CDR3 spans 15 amino acids. CDR1 and CDR2 from the germline V gene are SEHNR and FQNEAQ (reference sequence). The ends lost 1 base at V and 3 bases at J; junction bases unmatched: 5.

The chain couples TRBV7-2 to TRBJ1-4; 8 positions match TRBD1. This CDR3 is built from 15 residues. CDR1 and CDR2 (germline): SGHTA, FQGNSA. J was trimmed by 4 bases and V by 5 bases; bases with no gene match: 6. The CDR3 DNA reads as TGTGCCAGCAGCCGTCAGGGGGCTGTTAATGAAAAACTGTTTTTT. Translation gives CASSRQGAVNEKLFF.

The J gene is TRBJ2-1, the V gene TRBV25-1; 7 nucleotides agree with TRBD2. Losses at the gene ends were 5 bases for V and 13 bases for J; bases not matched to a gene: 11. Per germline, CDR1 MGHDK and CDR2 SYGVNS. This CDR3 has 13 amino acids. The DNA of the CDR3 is TGTGCCAGCAGTTCCGGGGCTAGCGGAGCTCAGTTCTTC. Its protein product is CASSSGASGAQFF.

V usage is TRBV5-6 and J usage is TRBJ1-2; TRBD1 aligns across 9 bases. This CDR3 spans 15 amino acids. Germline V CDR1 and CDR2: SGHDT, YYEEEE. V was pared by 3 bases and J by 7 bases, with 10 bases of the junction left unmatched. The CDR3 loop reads CASSSRTGVKSGYTF. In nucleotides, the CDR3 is TGTGCCAGCAGCTCACGGACAGGGGTTAAGTCTGGCTACACCTTC.

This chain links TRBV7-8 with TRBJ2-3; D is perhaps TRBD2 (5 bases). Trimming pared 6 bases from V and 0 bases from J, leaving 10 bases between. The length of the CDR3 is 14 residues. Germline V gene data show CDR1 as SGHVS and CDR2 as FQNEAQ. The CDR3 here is CASRLGGSTDTQYF. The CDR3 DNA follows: TGTGCCAGCAGGCTTGGCGGGAGCACAGATACGCAGTATTTT.

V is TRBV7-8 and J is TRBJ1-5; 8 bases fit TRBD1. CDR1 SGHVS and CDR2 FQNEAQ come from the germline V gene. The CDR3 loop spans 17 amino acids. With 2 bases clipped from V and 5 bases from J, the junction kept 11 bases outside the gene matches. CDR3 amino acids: CASSLWDRIGGDQPQHF. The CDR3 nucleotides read TGTGCCAGCAGCTTATGGGACAGGATAGGGGGGGATCAGCCCCAGCATTTT.

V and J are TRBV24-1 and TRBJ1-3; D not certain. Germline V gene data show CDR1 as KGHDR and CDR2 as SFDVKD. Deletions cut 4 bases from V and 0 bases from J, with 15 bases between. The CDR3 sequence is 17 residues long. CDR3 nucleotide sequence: TGTGCCACCAGTGACCGGACTTCCGTCTTCTCTGGAAACACCATATATTTT. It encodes CATSDRTSVFSGNTIYF.

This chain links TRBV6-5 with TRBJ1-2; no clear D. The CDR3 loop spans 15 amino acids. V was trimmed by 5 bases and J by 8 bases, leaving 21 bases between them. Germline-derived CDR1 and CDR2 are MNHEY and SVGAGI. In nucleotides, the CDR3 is TGTGCCAGCAGTCTCCAGGAGGGCGGGCGCGCGGGCTACACCTTC. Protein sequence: CASSLQEGGRAGYTF.

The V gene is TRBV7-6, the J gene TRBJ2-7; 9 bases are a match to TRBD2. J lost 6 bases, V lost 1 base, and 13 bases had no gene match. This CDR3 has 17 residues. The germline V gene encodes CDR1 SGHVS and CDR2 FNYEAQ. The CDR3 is CASSLGFAGGRDSEQYF. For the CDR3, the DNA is TGTGCCAGCAGCTTAGGATTCGCGGGAGGGAGAGACTCCGAGCAGTACTTC.

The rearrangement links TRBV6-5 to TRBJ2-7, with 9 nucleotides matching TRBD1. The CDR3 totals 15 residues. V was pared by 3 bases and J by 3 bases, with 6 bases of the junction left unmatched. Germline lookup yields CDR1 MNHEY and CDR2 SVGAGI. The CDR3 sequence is CASSYIGTGNYEQYF. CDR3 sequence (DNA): TGTGCCAGCAGTTATATTGGGACAGGGAACTACGAGCAGTACTTC.

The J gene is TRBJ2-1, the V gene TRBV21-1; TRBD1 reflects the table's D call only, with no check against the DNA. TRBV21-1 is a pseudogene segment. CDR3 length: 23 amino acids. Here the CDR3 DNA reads TGTGCCAGCAGCAAACGCCATTTCCCGGGACAGGGGCCCCTGGGCTCCACCTACAATGAGCAGTTCTTC. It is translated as CASSKRHFPGQGPLGSTYNEQFF.

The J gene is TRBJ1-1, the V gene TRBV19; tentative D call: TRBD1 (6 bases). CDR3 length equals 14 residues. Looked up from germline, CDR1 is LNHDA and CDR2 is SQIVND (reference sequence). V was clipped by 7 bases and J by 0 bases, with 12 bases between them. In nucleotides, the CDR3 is TGTGCCAGTACTCAGGGGCAGATGAACACTGAAGCTTTCTTT. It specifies CASTQGQMNTEAFF.

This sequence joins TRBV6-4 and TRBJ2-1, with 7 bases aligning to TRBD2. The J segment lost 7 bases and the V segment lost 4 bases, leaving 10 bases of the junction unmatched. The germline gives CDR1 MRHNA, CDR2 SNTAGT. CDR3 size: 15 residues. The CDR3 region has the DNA TGTGCCAGCAGTGCGGATGGACTAGGTTTGAATGAGCAGTTCTTC. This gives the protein CASSADGLGLNEQFF.

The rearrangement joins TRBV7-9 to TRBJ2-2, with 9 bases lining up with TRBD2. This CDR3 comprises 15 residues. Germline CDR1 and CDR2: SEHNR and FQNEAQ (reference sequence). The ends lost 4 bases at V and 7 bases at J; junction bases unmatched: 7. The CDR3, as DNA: TGTGCCAGCAGCTCAACAGGAGCGGGGGGCGGGGAGCTGTTTTTT. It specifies CASSSTGAGGGELFF.

CDR3 sequence reads: CASSLAGVSGELFF. The DNA for the CDR3 is TGCGCCAGCAGCTTGGCGGGAGTCAGCGGGGAGCTGTTTTTT. V and J are TRBV5-1 and TRBJ2-2, with a possible D match to TRBD2 (6 bases). This CDR3 contains 14 residues. Germline lookup yields CDR1 SGHRS and CDR2 YFSETQ. V was cut by 0 bases and J by 7 bases, with 10 bases left in between.

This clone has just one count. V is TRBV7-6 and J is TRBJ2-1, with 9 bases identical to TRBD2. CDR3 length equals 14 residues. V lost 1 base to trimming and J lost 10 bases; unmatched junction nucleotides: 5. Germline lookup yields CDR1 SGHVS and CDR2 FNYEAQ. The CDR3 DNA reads TGTGCCAGCAGCTTAGGCGGGGGGGCCAGAGAGCAGTTCTTC. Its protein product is CASSLGGGAREQFF.

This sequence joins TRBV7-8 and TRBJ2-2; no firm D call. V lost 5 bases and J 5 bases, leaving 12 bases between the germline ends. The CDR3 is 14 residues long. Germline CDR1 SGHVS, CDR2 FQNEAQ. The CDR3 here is CASSLEEYTGELFF. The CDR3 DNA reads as TGTGCCAGCAGCCTAGAGGAGTATACCGGGGAGCTGTTTTTT. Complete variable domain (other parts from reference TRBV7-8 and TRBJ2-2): GAGVSQSPRYKVAKRGQDVALRCDPISGHVSLFWYQQALGQGPEFLTYFQNEAQLDKSGLPSDRFFAERPEGSVSTLKIQRTQQEDSAVYLCASSLEEYTGELFFGEGSRLTVL.

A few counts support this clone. The DNA for the CDR3 is TGTGCCAGCAGCCCGGACCCGGCCGGGGTCCGGAATCAGCCCCAGCATTTT. Its protein product is CASSPDPAGVRNQPQHF. The chain joins TRBV7-9 to TRBJ1-5; D is unresolved. Germline CDR1 is SEHNR and CDR2 is FQNEAQ (reference sequence). The CDR3 runs 17 residues. The V gene lost 5 bases and the J gene lost 4 bases, with 21 bases spanning the gap.